This T cell receptor (beta chain) was sequenced in a study of shared T cell receptors in the human thymus (dated by TCRdb to about 2021). Broadly, across the study: The study investigated the way shared, self-reactive T-cell receptor alpha chains are produced in the human thymus.

Concerning this clone itself: This receptor's antigen is unknown. Base qualities are not provided; no much larger clone lies one nucleotide away.

Library creation used the immunoSEQ multiplex PCR assay. What TCRdb holds here is the immuneACCESS table cut down to in-frame rearrangements. Part of the clones is not present; checked against another copy, under half of the missing clones reflect an unresolved V gene, and the others are unexplained. Present in this sample are about 660,000 clones, over 75% of which were seen just once. The ten largest make up 0.0095% to 0.013% of the sample. V is cut back by 7 bases and J by 4 bases, with 7 bases in the junction unmatched. As encoded in the germline V gene (reference sequence), CDR1 is SGHNT while CDR2 is YYREEE. Measured from the cysteine to the phenylalanine, the CDR3 is 14 residues long. The sequence is cut down to CDR3 DNA, 42 bases in frame from base 1. This sample was shared with a second study, whose subject was human thymus T cells. The second study's authors report: Donors were immunologically healthy infants undergoing open corrective cardiac surgery for congenital heart defects in Finland. The thymus tissue came from surgical resects taken out during corrective cardiac surgery. Both the thymic and the peripheral blood repertoires appeared to show biased V and J gene segment usage. Highly overlapping thymic TCR repertoires among unrelated individuals were reported in the related research. The study used under ten infant thymus samples plus four related peripheral blood samples to characterize TCR alpha and beta repertoires. Donor ages ranged from roughly 6 to 250 days, and the cohort comprised six male and a couple of female infants. Thymocytes were freed from the tissue by mechanical means and kept at -70 degrees C as pellets of roughly 8.5-30 million cells. A QIAsymphony instrument was used to extract genomic DNA from frozen cell pellets. TCRB and TCRAD loci were amplified from a standardized quantity of quality-controlled genomic DNA using the immunoSEQ multiplex PCR assay. The amplicons spanned the V(D)J region and were long enough to cover the CDR3 and allow V and J genes to be identified. The amplicons were sequenced on an Illumina platform via the commercial immunoSEQ service. Primer bias and sequencing errors were corrected as previously described, and TCRAD and TCRB definitions were based on the IMGT database. immunoSEQ Analyzer 3.0 and VDJTools were used for repertoire analysis, which covered basic statistics, V/J segment usage, diversity estimates, rarefaction and pairwise overlap. Diversity was estimated using the Chao1, ChaoE, Efron-Thisted, Shannon and inverse Simpson indices, and was also estimated on datasets down-sampled to the size of the smallest sample. For repertoire overlap, CDR3 nucleotide sequence, V gene and J gene had to match strictly, and clustering was done by Jaccard-based multidimensional scaling. On average, about 730,000 unique TCRB clonotypes were obtained from thymus samples, compared with 80,000 to 85,000 from blood samples.

Sequencing was carried out using thymocytes. The V gene is TRBV5-4 and the J gene is TRBJ2-3, with TRBD2 identical over 9 junction bases. This TCR derives from a boy under three years old with a congenital heart defect. Donor details come from another sample of the same person, matched by shared clones. DNA sequence: TGTGCCAGCGGCGCGGGAGGGCCAGCAGATACGCAGTATTTT. Its protein is CASGAGGPADTQYF.